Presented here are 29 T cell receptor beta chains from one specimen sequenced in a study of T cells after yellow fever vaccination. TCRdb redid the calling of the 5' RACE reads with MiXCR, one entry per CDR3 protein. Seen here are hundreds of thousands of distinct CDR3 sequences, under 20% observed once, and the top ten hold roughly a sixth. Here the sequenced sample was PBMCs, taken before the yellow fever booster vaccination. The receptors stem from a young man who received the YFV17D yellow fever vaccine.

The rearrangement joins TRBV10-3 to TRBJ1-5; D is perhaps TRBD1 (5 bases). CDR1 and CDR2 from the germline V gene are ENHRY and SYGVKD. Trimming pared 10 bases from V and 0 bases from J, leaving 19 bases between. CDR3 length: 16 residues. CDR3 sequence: CATSPSTADSNQPQHF. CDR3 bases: TGTGCCACCAGCCCATCGACAGCTGATAGCAATCAGCCCCAGCATTTT.

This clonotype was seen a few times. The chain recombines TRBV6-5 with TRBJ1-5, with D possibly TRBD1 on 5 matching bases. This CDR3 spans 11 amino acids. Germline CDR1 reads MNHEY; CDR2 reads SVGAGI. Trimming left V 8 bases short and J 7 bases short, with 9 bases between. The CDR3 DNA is TGTGCCAGCGGGGGTAGGCAGCCCCAGCATTTT. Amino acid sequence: CASGGRQPQHF.

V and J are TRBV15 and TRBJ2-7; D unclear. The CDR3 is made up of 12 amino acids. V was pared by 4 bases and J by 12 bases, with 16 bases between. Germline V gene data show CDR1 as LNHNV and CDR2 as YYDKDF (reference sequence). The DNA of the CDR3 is TGTGCCACCAGCACAATGTCCGGGCCTACGTACTTC. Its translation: CATSTMSGPTYF.

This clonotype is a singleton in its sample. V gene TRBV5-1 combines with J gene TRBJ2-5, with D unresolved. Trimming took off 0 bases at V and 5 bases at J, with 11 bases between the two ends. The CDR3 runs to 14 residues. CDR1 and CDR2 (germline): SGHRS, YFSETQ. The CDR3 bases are TGCGCCAGCAGCTTGGCCGCTAGTACGGAGACCCAGTACTTC. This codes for CASSLAASTETQYF.

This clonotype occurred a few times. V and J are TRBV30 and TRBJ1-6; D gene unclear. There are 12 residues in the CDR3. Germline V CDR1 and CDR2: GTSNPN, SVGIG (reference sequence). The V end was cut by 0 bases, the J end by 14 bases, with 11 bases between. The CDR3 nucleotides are TGTGCCTGGAGTGTACCCCCCCTCACCCTCCACTTT. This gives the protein CAWSVPPLTLHF.

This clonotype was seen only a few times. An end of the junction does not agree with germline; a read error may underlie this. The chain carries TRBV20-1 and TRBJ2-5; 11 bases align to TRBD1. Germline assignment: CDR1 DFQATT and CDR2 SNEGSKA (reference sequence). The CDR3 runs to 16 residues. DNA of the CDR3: TGCAGTGCTAGAGATCGGACAGGGGGCTCACAAGAGACCCATTACTTC. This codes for CSARDRTGGSQETHYF.

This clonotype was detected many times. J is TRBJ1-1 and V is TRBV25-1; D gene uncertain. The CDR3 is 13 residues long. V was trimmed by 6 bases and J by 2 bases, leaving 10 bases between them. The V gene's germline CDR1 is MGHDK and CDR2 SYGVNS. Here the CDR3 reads CASSAMGNTEAFF. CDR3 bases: TGTGCCAGCAGCGCCATGGGAAACACTGAAGCTTTCTTT. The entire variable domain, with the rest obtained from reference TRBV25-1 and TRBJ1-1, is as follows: EADIYQTPRYLVIGTGKKITLECSQTMGHDKMYWYQQDPGMELHLIHYSYGVNSTEKGDLSSESTVSRIRTEHFPLTLESARPSHTSQYLCASSAMGNTEAFFGQGTRLTVV.

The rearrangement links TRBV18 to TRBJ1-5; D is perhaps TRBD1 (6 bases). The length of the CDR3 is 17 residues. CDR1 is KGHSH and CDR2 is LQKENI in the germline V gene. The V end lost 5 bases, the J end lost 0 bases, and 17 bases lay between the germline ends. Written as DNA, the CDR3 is TGTGCCAGCTCAGTATCCGGGACACTTGATAGCAATCAGCCCCAGCATTTT. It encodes CASSVSGTLDSNQPQHF.

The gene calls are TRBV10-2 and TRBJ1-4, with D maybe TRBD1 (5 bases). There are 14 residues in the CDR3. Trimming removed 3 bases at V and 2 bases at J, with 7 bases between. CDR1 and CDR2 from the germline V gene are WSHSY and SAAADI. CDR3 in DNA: TGCGCCAGCAGTGATTCAGGGACTAATGAAAAACTGTTTTTT. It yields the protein CASSDSGTNEKLFF.

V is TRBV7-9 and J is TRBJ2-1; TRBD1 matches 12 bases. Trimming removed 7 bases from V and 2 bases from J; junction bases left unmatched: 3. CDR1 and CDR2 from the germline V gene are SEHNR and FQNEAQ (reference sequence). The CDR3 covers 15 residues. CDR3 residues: CASTRDRGPYNEQFF. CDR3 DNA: TGTGCCAGCACCCGGGACAGGGGGCCCTACAATGAGCAGTTCTTC.

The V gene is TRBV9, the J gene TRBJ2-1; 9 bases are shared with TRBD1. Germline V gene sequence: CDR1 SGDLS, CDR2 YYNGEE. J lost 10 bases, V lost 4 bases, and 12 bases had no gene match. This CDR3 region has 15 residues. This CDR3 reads CASSPPGTGLWEQFF. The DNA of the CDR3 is TGTGCCAGCAGCCCTCCCGGGACAGGGTTATGGGAGCAGTTCTTC.

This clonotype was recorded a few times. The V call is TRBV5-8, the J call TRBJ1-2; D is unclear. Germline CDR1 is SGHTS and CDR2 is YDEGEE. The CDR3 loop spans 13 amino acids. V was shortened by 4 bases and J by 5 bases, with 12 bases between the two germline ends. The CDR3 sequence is CASSQTGLYGYTF. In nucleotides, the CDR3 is TGTGCCAGCAGCCAGACCGGACTTTATGGCTACACCTTC.

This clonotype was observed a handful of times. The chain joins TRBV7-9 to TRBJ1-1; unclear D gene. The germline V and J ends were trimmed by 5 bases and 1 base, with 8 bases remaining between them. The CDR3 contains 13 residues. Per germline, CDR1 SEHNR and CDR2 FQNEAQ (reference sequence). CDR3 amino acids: CASSGRPNTEAFF. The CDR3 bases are TGTGCCAGCAGCGGACGGCCGAACACTGAAGCTTTCTTT.

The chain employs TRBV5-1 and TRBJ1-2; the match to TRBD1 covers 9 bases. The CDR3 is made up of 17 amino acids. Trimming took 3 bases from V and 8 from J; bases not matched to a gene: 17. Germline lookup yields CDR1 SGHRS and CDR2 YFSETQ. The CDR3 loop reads CASSSGHPQQGALGYTF. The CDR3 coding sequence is TGCGCCAGCAGCTCCGGCCACCCACAACAGGGGGCGTTGGGCTACACCTTC.

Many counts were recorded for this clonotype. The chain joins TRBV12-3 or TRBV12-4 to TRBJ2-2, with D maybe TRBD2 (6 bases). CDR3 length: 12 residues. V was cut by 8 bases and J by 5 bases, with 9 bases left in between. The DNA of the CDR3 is TGTGCCAGCTCGGGGGAGACCGGGGAGCTGTTTTTT. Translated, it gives CASSGETGELFF.

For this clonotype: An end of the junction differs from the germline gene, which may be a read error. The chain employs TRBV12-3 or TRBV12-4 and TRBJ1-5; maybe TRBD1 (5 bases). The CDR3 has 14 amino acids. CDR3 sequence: CSSSFGGSNQPQHF. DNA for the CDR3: TGTTCCAGCAGTTTTGGGGGGAGCAATCAGCCCCAGCATTTT.

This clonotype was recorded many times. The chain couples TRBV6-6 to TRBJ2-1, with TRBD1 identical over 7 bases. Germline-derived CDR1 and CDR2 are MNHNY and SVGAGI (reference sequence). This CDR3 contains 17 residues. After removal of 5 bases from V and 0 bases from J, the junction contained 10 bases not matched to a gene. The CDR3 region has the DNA TGTGCCAGCAGTCCCTCGAGGACAGGTAGCTCCTACAATGAGCAGTTCTTC. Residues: CASSPSRTGSSYNEQFF.

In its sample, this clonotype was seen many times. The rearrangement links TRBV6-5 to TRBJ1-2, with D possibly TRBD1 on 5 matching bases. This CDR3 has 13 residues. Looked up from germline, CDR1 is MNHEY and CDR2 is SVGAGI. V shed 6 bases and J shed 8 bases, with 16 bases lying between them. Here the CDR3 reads CASSLGTSGGYTF. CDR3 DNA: TGTGCCAGCAGCCTCGGGACTTCCGGGGGCTACACCTTC.

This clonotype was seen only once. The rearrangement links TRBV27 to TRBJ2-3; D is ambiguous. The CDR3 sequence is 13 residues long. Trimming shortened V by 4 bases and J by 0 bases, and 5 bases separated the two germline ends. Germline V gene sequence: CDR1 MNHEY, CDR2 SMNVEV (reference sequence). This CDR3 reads CASSSESTDTQYF. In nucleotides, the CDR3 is TGTGCCAGCAGTTCCGAGAGCACAGATACGCAGTATTTT.

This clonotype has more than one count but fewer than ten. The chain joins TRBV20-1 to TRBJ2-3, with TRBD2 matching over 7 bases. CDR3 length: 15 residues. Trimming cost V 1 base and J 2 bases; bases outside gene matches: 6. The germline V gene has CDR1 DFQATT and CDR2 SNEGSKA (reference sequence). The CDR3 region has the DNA TGCAGTGCTAGAGTTCCAGCGGGATACACAGATACGCAGTATTTT. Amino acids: CSARVPAGYTDTQYF.

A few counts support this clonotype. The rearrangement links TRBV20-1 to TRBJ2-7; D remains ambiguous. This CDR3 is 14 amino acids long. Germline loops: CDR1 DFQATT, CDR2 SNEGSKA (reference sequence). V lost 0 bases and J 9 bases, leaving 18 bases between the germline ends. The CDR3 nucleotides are TGCAGTGCTAGAGAAATCGGCGGCCAGCCGGCGCAGTACTTC. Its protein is CSAREIGGQPAQYF.

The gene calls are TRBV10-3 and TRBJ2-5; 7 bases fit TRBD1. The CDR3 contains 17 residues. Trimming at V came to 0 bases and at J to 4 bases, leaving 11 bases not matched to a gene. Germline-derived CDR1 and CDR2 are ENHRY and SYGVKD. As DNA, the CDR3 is TGTGCCATCAGTGAGTCTAGGTCAGGGGGATCGGGAGAGACCCAGTACTTC. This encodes CAISESRSGGSGETQYF.

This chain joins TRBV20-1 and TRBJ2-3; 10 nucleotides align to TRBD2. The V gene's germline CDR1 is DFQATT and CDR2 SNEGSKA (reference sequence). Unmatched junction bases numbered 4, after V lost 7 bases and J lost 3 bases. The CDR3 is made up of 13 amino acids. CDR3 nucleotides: TGCAGTGAAACTAGCGGGGAGACAGATACGCAGTATTTT. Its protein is CSETSGETDTQYF.

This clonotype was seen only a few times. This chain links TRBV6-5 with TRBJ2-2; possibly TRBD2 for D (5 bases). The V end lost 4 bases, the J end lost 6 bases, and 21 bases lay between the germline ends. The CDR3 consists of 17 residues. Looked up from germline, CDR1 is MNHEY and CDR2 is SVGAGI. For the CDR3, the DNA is TGTGCCAGCAGTTCCTCCGTCTACGGGGTGGTATCCGGGGAGCTGTTTTTT. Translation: CASSSSVYGVVSGELFF.

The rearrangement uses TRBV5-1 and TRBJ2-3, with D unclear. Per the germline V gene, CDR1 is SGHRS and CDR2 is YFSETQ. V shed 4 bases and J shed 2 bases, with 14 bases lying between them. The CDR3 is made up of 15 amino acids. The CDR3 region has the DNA TGCGCCAGCAGCCCCTTTTATGGAGCCACAGATACGCAGTATTTT. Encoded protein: CASSPFYGATDTQYF.

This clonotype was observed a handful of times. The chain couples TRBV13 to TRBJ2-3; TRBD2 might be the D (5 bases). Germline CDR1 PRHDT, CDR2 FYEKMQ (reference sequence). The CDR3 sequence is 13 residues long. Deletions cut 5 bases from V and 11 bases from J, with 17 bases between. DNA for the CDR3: TGTGCCAGCAGCCCGCGGGTTAAGAACTGGCAGTATTTT. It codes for CASSPRVKNWQYF.

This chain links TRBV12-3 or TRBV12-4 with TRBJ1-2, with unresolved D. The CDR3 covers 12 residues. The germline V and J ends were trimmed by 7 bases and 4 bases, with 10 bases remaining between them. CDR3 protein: CASMRGGYGYTF. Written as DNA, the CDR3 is TGTGCCAGCATGAGAGGCGGCTATGGCTACACCTTC.

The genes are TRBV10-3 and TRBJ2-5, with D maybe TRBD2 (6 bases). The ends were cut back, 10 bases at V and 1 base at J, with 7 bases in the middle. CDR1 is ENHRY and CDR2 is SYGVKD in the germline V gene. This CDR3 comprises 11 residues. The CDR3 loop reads CASGAQETQYF. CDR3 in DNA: TGTGCCAGCGGGGCCCAAGAGACCCAGTACTTC.

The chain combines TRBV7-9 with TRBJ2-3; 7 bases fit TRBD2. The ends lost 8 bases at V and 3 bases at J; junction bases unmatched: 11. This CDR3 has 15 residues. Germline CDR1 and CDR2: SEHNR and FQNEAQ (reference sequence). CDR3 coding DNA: TGTGCCAGCGCGGGAGCCCGGCGGACGACAGATACGCAGTATTTT. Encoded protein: CASAGARRTTDTQYF.